This is a list of T cell receptor beta chains from one sample in a study of T cell responses to AZD1222 COVID-19 vaccine. The assay was immunoSEQ multiplex PCR, and TCRdb's table has in-frame clones only and misses some. The data hold 90,000 to 150,000 clones, with around 87% observed a single time. Material: peripheral blood, obtained on day 0 of AZD1222 vaccination. The receptors were sampled from an adult in good health. CDR3s include the opening cysteine and the closing phenylalanine or tryptophan. The D gene is left open where the match is weak. A row's size may be missing; if present it is once, few, many or a size class.

v_call: TRBV3-1/TRBV3-2
clone_size: once
j_call: TRBJ2-7
d_call: TRBD2
cdr3_aa: CASSQAGLAGGEQYF
cdr3_nt: TGTGCCAGCAGCCAAGCGGGACTAGCGGGGGGTGAGCAGTACTTC

v_call: TRBV3-1/TRBV3-2
clone_size: NA
j_call: TRBJ1-5
d_call: NA
cdr3_aa: CASSQAGPAAGNQPQHF
cdr3_nt: TGTGCCAGCAGCCAAGCGGGCCCGGCAGCAGGCAATCAGCCCCAGCATTTT

v_call: TRBV19
clone_size: NA
j_call: TRBJ1-6
d_call: TRBD1
cdr3_aa: CASSPGQRSSYNSPLHF
cdr3_nt: TGTGCCAGTAGCCCGGGACAGCGTAGCTCCTATAATTCACCCCTCCACTTT

v_call: TRBV5-1
clone_size: NA
j_call: TRBJ2-1
d_call: TRBD2
cdr3_aa: CASSGAGLAGDNEQFF
cdr3_nt: TGCGCCAGCAGCGGCGCGGGACTAGCGGGAGACAATGAGCAGTTCTTC

v_call: TRBV6-2/TRBV6-3
clone_size: NA
j_call: TRBJ1-2
d_call: NA
cdr3_aa: CASSQPGQIGYGYTF
cdr3_nt: TGTGCCAGCAGTCAACCCGGACAGATCGGCTATGGCTACACCTTC

v_call: TRBV12-3/TRBV12-4
clone_size: NA
j_call: TRBJ2-2
d_call: NA
cdr3_aa: CASRLTSTGELFF
cdr3_nt: TGTGCCAGCAGGCTGACTTCCACCGGGGAGCTGTTTTTT

v_call: TRBV4-3
clone_size: once
j_call: TRBJ1-1
d_call: NA
cdr3_aa: CASSRGRNTEAFF
cdr3_nt: TGCGCCAGCAGCCGCGGAAGGAACACTGAAGCTTTCTTT

v_call: TRBV2
clone_size: NA
j_call: TRBJ2-7
d_call: NA
cdr3_aa: CASRRTGGEQYF
cdr3_nt: TGTGCCAGCAGACGGACCGGGGGCGAGCAGTACTTC

v_call: TRBV7-8
clone_size: NA
j_call: TRBJ1-5
d_call: NA
cdr3_aa: CASSLLGNDNQPQHF
cdr3_nt: TGTGCCAGCAGCTTATTGGGCAACGACAATCAGCCCCAGCATTTT

v_call: TRBV6-5
clone_size: NA
j_call: TRBJ1-6
d_call: NA
cdr3_aa: CASSHGIGDSPLHF
cdr3_nt: TGTGCCAGCAGCCACGGCATTGGGGATTCACCCCTCCACTTT

v_call: TRBV6-6
clone_size: NA
j_call: TRBJ2-1
d_call: TRBD2
cdr3_aa: CASRTGTSGTNEQFF
cdr3_nt: TGTGCCAGCAGGACCGGGACTAGCGGGACCAATGAGCAGTTCTTC

v_call: TRBV6-2/TRBV6-3
clone_size: NA
j_call: TRBJ2-5
d_call: NA
cdr3_aa: CASSYGDRQETQYF
cdr3_nt: TGTGCCAGCAGTTACGGAGACAGACAAGAGACCCAGTACTTC

v_call: TRBV11-3
clone_size: NA
j_call: TRBJ2-3
d_call: NA
cdr3_aa: CASSQRGEAHTQYF
cdr3_nt: TGTGCCAGCAGCCAGAGGGGGGAGGCTCATACGCAGTATTTT

v_call: TRBV24-1
clone_size: NA
j_call: TRBJ2-3
d_call: TRBD1
cdr3_aa: CATSDEKTGAITDTQYF
cdr3_nt: TGTGCCACCAGTGATGAAAAGACAGGGGCGATCACAGATACGCAGTATTTT

v_call: TRBV7-8
clone_size: NA
j_call: TRBJ2-3
d_call: TRBD2
cdr3_aa: CASSLVRLAGADTQYF
cdr3_nt: TGTGCCAGCAGCTTAGTCAGACTAGCGGGCGCAGATACGCAGTATTTT

v_call: TRBV19
clone_size: NA
j_call: TRBJ2-1
d_call: NA
cdr3_aa: CASSMRGGGLYNEQFF
cdr3_nt: TGTGCCAGTAGTATGCGGGGTGGAGGGCTTTACAATGAGCAGTTCTTC

v_call: TRBV28
clone_size: once
j_call: TRBJ2-3
d_call: TRBD1
cdr3_aa: CASSAYTGGETDTQYF
cdr3_nt: TGTGCCAGCAGTGCCTACACAGGGGGAGAAACAGATACGCAGTATTTT

v_call: TRBV28
clone_size: NA
j_call: TRBJ1-2
d_call: NA
cdr3_aa: CASSLQHINYGYTF
cdr3_nt: TGTGCCAGCAGTTTACAGCACATAAACTATGGCTACACCTTC

v_call: TRBV7-2
clone_size: NA
j_call: TRBJ2-3
d_call: NA
cdr3_aa: CASSRSGHGPLGDTQYF
cdr3_nt: TGTGCCAGCAGCAGATCGGGACACGGGCCCCTCGGGGATACGCAGTATTTT

v_call: TRBV6-5
clone_size: NA
j_call: TRBJ2-7
d_call: TRBD2
cdr3_aa: CASTRLAGASYEQYF
cdr3_nt: TGTGCCAGCACCAGACTAGCGGGAGCTTCCTACGAGCAGTACTTC

v_call: TRBV7-2
clone_size: NA
j_call: TRBJ2-3
d_call: NA
cdr3_aa: CASSPGRSTDTQYF
cdr3_nt: TGTGCCAGCAGCCCCGGGAGAAGCACAGATACGCAGTATTTT

v_call: TRBV4-1
clone_size: NA
j_call: TRBJ1-5
d_call: NA
cdr3_aa: CASSHSLQGGQPQHF
cdr3_nt: TGCGCCAGCAGCCATTCATTACAGGGAGGGCAGCCCCAGCATTTT

v_call: TRBV5-1
clone_size: NA
j_call: TRBJ2-3
d_call: NA
cdr3_aa: CASGGPQDTQYF
cdr3_nt: TGCGCCAGCGGAGGACCCCAAGATACGCAGTATTTT

v_call: TRBV29-1
clone_size: NA
j_call: TRBJ2-2
d_call: TRBD1
cdr3_aa: CSVAWDSPGELFF
cdr3_nt: TGCAGCGTTGCCTGGGACAGCCCCGGGGAGCTGTTTTTT

v_call: TRBV5-1
clone_size: NA
j_call: TRBJ2-7
d_call: NA
cdr3_aa: CASSDFYEQYF
cdr3_nt: TGCGCCAGCAGCGACTTCTACGAGCAGTACTTC

v_call: TRBV19
clone_size: NA
j_call: TRBJ2-5
d_call: NA
cdr3_aa: CASSLGLGIETQYF
cdr3_nt: TGTGCCAGTAGTCTGGGACTCGGTATCGAGACCCAGTACTTC

v_call: TRBV24-1
clone_size: few
j_call: TRBJ2-1
d_call: TRBD2
cdr3_aa: CATGTSGNNEQFF
cdr3_nt: TGTGCCACCGGGACTAGCGGGAACAATGAGCAGTTCTTC

v_call: TRBV27
clone_size: NA
j_call: TRBJ1-5
d_call: TRBD1
cdr3_aa: CASSSIGQGGQPQHF
cdr3_nt: TGTGCCAGCAGTTCAATAGGACAGGGAGGTCAGCCCCAGCATTTT

v_call: TRBV19
clone_size: NA
j_call: TRBJ2-2
d_call: NA
cdr3_aa: CASSLSGTARTGELFF
cdr3_nt: TGTGCCAGTAGTCTATCCGGGACCGCGAGGACCGGGGAGCTGTTTTTT

v_call: TRBV5-4
clone_size: NA
j_call: TRBJ1-4
d_call: NA
cdr3_aa: CASSLGAGLSEKLFF
cdr3_nt: TGTGCCAGCAGCTTGGGGGCAGGTCTAAGTGAAAAACTGTTTTTT

v_call: TRBV18
clone_size: NA
j_call: TRBJ2-7
d_call: NA
cdr3_aa: CASSPLQGIDGEQYF
cdr3_nt: TGTGCCAGCTCACCACTGCAGGGGATAGATGGCGAGCAGTACTTC

v_call: TRBV2
clone_size: NA
j_call: TRBJ2-1
d_call: TRBD1
cdr3_aa: CASSADRDGEQFF
cdr3_nt: TGTGCCAGCAGTGCGGACAGGGACGGTGAGCAGTTCTTC

v_call: TRBV9
clone_size: NA
j_call: TRBJ1-1
d_call: NA
cdr3_aa: CASSVVQGPFYEAFF
cdr3_nt: TGTGCCAGCAGCGTAGTCCAGGGCCCGTTCTATGAAGCTTTCTTT

v_call: TRBV15
clone_size: few
j_call: TRBJ2-1
d_call: TRBD1
cdr3_aa: CATSLRGQSYNEQFF
cdr3_nt: TGTGCCACCAGCCTGAGGGGGCAGAGCTACAATGAGCAGTTCTTC

v_call: TRBV2
clone_size: NA
j_call: TRBJ1-2
d_call: NA
cdr3_aa: CASSLTGGWGYTF
cdr3_nt: TGTGCCAGCAGTCTAACGGGAGGGTGGGGCTACACCTTC

v_call: TRBV5-8
clone_size: NA
j_call: TRBJ2-7
d_call: NA
cdr3_aa: CASIPQDRTAYEQYF
cdr3_nt: TGTGCCAGCATCCCTCAAGACAGGACTGCCTACGAGCAGTACTTC

v_call: TRBV19
clone_size: NA
j_call: TRBJ2-5
d_call: TRBD2
cdr3_aa: CASSHRDYGETQYF
cdr3_nt: TGTGCCAGTAGTCACCGGGACTATGGGGAGACCCAGTACTTC

v_call: TRBV11-2
clone_size: NA
j_call: TRBJ1-1
d_call: NA
cdr3_aa: CASIPFSGGVGTEAFF
cdr3_nt: TGTGCCAGCATTCCATTTTCCGGGGGCGTGGGCACTGAAGCTTTCTTT

v_call: TRBV3-1/TRBV3-2
clone_size: NA
j_call: TRBJ2-4
d_call: NA
cdr3_aa: CASSLSTGIKNIQYF
cdr3_nt: TGTGCCAGCAGCCTCTCGACAGGCATAAAAAACATTCAGTACTTC

v_call: TRBV7-3
clone_size: NA
j_call: TRBJ1-5
d_call: NA
cdr3_aa: CASSPGKSNQPQHF
cdr3_nt: TGTGCCAGCAGCCCGGGAAAAAGCAATCAGCCCCAGCATTTT

v_call: TRBV5-1
clone_size: NA
j_call: TRBJ2-1
d_call: TRBD2
cdr3_aa: CASSPGGTSGNYEQFF
cdr3_nt: TGCGCCAGCAGCCCGGGTGGGACTAGCGGAAACTATGAGCAGTTCTTC

v_call: TRBV2
clone_size: NA
j_call: TRBJ2-5
d_call: NA
cdr3_aa: CASSEREETQYF
cdr3_nt: TGTGCCAGCAGTGAAAGGGAGGAGACCCAGTACTTC

v_call: TRBV19
clone_size: NA
j_call: TRBJ2-7
d_call: NA
cdr3_aa: CASSMALLGEQYF
cdr3_nt: TGTGCCAGTAGTATGGCGTTATTGGGGGAGCAGTACTTC

v_call: TRBV29-1
clone_size: few
j_call: TRBJ1-1
d_call: NA
cdr3_aa: CSVNRATNTEAFF
cdr3_nt: TGCAGCGTGAACCGAGCCACGAACACTGAAGCTTTCTTT